The rows below give T cell receptor beta chains drawn from one sample of a study of T cells in Graves' hyperthyroidism and ophthalmopathy. MiXCR, applied by TCRdb to the multiplex PCR reads, yields one record per CDR3 protein. The sample has about 720,000 distinct CDR3 sequences; 16% are singletons. Sequencing was carried out using blood. These TCRs come from a man between 18 and 29 years old with Graves' hyperthyroidism. Each CDR3 is given with its conserved first and last residue. The D gene is left open where the match is weak. Clone size appears in some rows only: once, few, many, or a class for an expanded clone.

D gene	V gene	J gene	clone size	CDR3 DNA	CDR3 protein
.	TRBV20-1	TRBJ2-1	.	TGCAGTGCCCGAGACTCGGACGGAAATTACAATGAGCAGTTCTTC	CSARDSDGNYNEQFF
.	TRBV5-1	TRBJ1-2	.	TGCGCCAGCAGCTTGGGAACAGACCCTAAATTCTATGGCTACACCTTC	CASSLGTDPKFYGYTF
TRBD2	TRBV6-1	TRBJ2-2	many	TGTGCCAGCAGTGAAGGACTAGCGGGAGTTCAAACCGGGGAGCTGTTTTTT	CASSEGLAGVQTGELFF
.	TRBV29-1	TRBJ2-5	many	TGCAGCGTAGGTCTGTTCGGCGAGACCCAGTACTTC	CSVGLFGETQYF
TRBD2	TRBV9	TRBJ2-1	.	TGTGCCAGCAGCTCAATAGCGGGAGGGCTTAACAATGAGCAGTTCTTC	CASSSIAGGLNNEQFF
.	TRBV5-5	TRBJ2-7	.	TGTGCCAGCAGCTTGATGATCGAGCAGTACTTC	CASSLMIEQYF
.	TRBV12-3/TRBV12-4	TRBJ1-5	.	TGTGCCAGCAGTAGGGAGGAACGGAATAGCAATCAGCCCCAGCATTTT	CASSREERNSNQPQHF
TRBD1	TRBV19	TRBJ1-5	.	TGTGCCAGTAGTACACGGACAGGGGCTCAGCCCCAGCATTTT	CASSTRTGAQPQHF
.	TRBV5-1	TRBJ1-1	many	TGCGCCAGCGCCATATCGGGAAATGCCGGTGAAGCTTTCTTT	CASAISGNAGEAFF
.	TRBV3-1	TRBJ2-5	many	TGTGCCAGCAGCCAAGGGTGGGACTTGGACTTC	CASSQGWDLDF
TRBD2	TRBV11-2	TRBJ2-3	many	TGTGCCAGCAGCCCCGGACTAGGGATCACAGATACGCAGTATTTT	CASSPGLGITDTQYF
.	TRBV4-1	TRBJ1-1	.	TGCGCCAGCAGCGCACGGGAGATCATGAACACTGAAGCTTTCTTT	CASSAREIMNTEAFF
TRBD1	TRBV7-2	TRBJ2-7	many	TGTGCCAGCAGTCTTACCGGGACAGGGTTATACGAGCAGTACTTC	CASSLTGTGLYEQYF
.	TRBV6-1	TRBJ2-2	few	TGTGCCAGCAGCCGTATGGGACAAACGAACACCGGGGAGCTGTTTTTT	CASSRMGQTNTGELFF
TRBD1	TRBV7-7	TRBJ2-7	few	TGTGCTAGCAGCTCGGACAGGGACGACGAGCAGTACTTC	CASSSDRDDEQYF
.	TRBV3-1	TRBJ2-1	many	TGTGCCAGCAGCCAAGATACAGGGAGCTCCTACAATGAGCAGTTCTTC	CASSQDTGSSYNEQFF
.	TRBV19	TRBJ1-2	once	TGTGCCAGTCGGTTGGCCATGGGGGACTATGGCTACACCTTC	CASRLAMGDYGYTF
TRBD2	TRBV7-9	TRBJ2-7	few	TGTGCCAGCAGATCGGCCGGGACTAGTTCTCGAGAGTACTTC	CASRSAGTSSREYF
.	TRBV2	TRBJ2-5	many	TGTGCCAGCAGTGAAGGGCGTCAGCAAGAGACCCAGTACTTC	CASSEGRQQETQYF
TRBD2	TRBV7-8	TRBJ2-1	few	TGTGCCAGCAGCTTAGAGCTGAGACTGACTAGCGGGAGGGCCAATTTATATGAGCAGTTCTTC	CASSLELRLTSGRANLYEQFF
.	TRBV20-1	TRBJ2-1	few	TGCAGTGCTACCCCATCTGGGAATGAGCAGTTCTTC	CSATPSGNEQFF
.	TRBV29-1	TRBJ1-1	few	TGCAGCGTTGACCTCGGGGGGACTGAAGCTTTCTTT	CSVDLGGTEAFF